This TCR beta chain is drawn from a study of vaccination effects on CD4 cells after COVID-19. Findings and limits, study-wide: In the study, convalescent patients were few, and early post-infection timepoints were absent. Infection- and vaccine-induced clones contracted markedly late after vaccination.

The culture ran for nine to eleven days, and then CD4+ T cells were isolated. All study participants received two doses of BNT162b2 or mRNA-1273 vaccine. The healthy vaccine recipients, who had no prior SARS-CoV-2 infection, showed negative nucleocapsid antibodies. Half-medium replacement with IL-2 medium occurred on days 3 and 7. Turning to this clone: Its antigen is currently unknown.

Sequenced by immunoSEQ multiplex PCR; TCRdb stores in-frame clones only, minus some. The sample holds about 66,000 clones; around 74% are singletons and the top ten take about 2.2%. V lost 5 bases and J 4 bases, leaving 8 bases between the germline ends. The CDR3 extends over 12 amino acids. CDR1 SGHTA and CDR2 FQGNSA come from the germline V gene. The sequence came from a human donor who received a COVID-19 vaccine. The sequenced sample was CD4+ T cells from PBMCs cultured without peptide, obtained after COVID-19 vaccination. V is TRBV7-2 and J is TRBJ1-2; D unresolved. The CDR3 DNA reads TGTGCCAGCAGCCCAGTTCGCTATGGCTACACCTTC. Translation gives CASSPVRYGYTF.